The clone carrying this T cell receptor beta chain was counted only a few times. The data were obtained in a study of blood T cell repertoires in COVID-19. Study details: Sites in the United States, Italy and Spain provided acute and convalescent COVID-19 samples. The cDNA or gDNA used as material had been derived from T cells, B-cell-depleted T cells, or PBMCs.

Source study methods: Estimates of nucleated cell counts were drawn from the amplification of reference gene primers. Measured with immunoSEQ multiplex PCR; TCRdb has only the in-frame clones, and not every one. The D gene and trimming were derived from the DNA, and the V and J assignments and clone size from that table. The sample holds around 200,000 clones, about 88% seen once. This CDR3 has 14 amino acids. Germline CDR1 and CDR2: LGHNT and FRNRAP. V lost 9 bases and J lost 4; bases outside the gene matches: 8. Sequenced: peripheral blood. The rearrangement joins TRBV12-5 to TRBJ2-1; 8 nucleotides agree with TRBD2. The TCR was taken from a woman older than 75 with acute or convalescent COVID-19. The CDR3 region has the DNA TGTGCTAGCCAAGGACTAGCTCTATACAATGAGCAGTTCTTC. As protein: CASQGLALYNEQFF.